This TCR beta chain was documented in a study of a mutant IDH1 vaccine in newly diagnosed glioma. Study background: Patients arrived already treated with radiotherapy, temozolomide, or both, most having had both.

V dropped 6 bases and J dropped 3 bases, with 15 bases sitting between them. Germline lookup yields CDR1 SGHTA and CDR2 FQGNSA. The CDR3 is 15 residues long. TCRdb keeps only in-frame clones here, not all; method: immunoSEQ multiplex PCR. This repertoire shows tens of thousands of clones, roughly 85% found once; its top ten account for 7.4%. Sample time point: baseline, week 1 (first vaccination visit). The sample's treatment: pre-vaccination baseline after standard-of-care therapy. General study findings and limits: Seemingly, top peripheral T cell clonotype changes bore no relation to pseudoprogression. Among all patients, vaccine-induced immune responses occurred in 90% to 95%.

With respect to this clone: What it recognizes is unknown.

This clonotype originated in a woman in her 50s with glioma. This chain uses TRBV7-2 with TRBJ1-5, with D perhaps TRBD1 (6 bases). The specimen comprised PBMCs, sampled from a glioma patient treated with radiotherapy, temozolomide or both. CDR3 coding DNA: TGTGCCAGCAGTCCAATTAGGGACACCAATCAGCCCCAGCATTTT. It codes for CASSPIRDTNQPQHF.